This T cell receptor beta chain was sequenced in a study of blood T cell repertoires in COVID-19. Overall study: Samples representing acute and convalescent COVID-19 were sourced from the United States, Italy and Spain. PBMCs, B-cell-depleted T cells, or T cells provided the cDNA or gDNA that made up the material.

In the original analysis: Estimation of nucleated cell counts was performed using reference gene primer amplification. The protocol was immunoSEQ multiplex PCR, while the TCRdb copy is restricted to in-frame clones and leaves out a portion. D and trimming come from the DNA, and the V and J calls and clone size come from that table. Of around 39,000 clones listed, less than 85% are singletons. Germline-derived CDR1 and CDR2 are LNHNV and YYDKDF (reference sequence). V was shortened by 0 bases and J by 5 bases, with 16 bases between the two germline ends. The CDR3 runs 16 residues. The V and J genes are TRBV15 and TRBJ1-1, with D unclear. This TCR was sampled from a woman in her 70s with acute or convalescent COVID-19. Source material: peripheral blood. CDR3 DNA sequence: TGTGCCACCAGCAGAGATGTCAGCTTGGGAGGTACTGAAGCTTTCTTT. It codes for CATSRDVSLGGTEAFF.